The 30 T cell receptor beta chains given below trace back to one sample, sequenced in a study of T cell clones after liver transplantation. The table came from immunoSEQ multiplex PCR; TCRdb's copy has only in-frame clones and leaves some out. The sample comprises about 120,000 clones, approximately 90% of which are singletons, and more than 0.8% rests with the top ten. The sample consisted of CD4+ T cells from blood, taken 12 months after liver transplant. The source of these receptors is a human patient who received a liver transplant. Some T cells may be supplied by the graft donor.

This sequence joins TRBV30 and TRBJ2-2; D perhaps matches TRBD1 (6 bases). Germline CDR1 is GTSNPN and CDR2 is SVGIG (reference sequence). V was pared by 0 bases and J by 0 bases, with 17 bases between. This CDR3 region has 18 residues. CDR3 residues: CAWSVRNRVIANTGELFF. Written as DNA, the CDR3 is TGTGCCTGGAGTGTACGGAACAGGGTGATCGCGAACACCGGGGAGCTGTTTTTT. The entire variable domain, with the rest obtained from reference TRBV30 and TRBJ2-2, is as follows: SQTIHQWPATLVQPVGSPLSLECTVEGTSNPNLYWYRQAAGRGLQLLFYSVGIGQISSEVPQNLSASRPQDRQFILSSKKLLLSDSGFYLCAWSVRNRVIANTGELFFGEGSRLTVL.

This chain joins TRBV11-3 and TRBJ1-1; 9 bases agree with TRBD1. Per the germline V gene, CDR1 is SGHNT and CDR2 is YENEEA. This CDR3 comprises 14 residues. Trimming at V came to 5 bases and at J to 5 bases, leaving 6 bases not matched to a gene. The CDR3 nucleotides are TGTGCCAGCAGCGGGCGACAGGGGGGGACTGAAGCTTTCTTT. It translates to CASSGRQGGTEAFF.

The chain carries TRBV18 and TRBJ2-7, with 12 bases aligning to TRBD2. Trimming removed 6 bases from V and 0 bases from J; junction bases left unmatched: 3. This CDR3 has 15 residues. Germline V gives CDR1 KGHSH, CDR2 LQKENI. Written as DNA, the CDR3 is TGTGCCAGCTCGCGGACTAGCGGGATCTCCTACGAGCAGTACTTC. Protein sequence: CASSRTSGISYEQYF.

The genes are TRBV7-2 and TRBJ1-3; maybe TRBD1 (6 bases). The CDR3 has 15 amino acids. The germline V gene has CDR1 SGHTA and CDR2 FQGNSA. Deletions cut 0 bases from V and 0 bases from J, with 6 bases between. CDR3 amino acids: CASSLAGGSGNTIYF. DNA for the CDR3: TGTGCCAGCAGCTTAGCAGGGGGCTCTGGAAACACCATATATTTT.

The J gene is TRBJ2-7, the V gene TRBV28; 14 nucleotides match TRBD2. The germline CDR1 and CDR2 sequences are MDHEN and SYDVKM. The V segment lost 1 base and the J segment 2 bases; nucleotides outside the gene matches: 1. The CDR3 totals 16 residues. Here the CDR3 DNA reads TGTGCCAGCAGTTTATTGGGACTAGCGGGGGCCTACGAGCAGTACTTC. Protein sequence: CASSLLGLAGAYEQYF.

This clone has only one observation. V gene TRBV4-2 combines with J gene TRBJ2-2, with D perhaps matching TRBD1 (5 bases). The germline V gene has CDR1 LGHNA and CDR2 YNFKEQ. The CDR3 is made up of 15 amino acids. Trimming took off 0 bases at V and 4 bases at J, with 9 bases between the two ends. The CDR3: CASSQDGHLTGELFF. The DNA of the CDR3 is TGTGCCAGCAGCCAAGACGGACACCTCACCGGGGAGCTGTTTTTT.

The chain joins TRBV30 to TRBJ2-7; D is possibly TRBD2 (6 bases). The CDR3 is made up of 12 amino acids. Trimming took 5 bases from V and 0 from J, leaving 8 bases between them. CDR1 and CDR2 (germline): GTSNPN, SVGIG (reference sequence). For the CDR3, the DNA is TGTGCCTGGGGACTAAGCTCCTACGAGCAGTACTTC. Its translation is CAWGLSSYEQYF.

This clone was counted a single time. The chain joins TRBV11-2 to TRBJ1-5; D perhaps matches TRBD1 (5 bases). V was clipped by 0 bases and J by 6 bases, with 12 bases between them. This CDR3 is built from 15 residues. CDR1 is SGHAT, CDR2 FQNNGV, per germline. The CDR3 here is CASSLDLGVGQPQHF. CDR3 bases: TGTGCCAGCAGCTTAGATCTGGGGGTTGGTCAGCCCCAGCATTTT.

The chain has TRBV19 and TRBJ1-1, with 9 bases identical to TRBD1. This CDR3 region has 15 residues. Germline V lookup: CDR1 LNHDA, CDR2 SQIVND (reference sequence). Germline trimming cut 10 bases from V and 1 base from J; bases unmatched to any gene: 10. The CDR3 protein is CATTTGGQANTEAFF. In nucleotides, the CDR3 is TGTGCCACCACGACAGGGGGTCAAGCGAACACTGAAGCTTTCTTT.

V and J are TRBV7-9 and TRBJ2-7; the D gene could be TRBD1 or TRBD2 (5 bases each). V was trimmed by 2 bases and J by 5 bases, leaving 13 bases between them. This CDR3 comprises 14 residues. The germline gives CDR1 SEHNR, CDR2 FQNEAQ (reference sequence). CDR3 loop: CASSLSRGHDEQYF. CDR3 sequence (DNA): TGTGCCAGCAGCTTATCCCGGGGCCACGACGAGCAGTACTTC.

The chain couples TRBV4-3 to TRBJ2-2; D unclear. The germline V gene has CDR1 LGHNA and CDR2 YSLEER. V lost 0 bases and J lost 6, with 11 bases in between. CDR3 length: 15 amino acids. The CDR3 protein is CASSQETGPSGELFF. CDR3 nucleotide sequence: TGCGCCAGCAGCCAAGAAACGGGCCCGTCCGGGGAGCTGTTTTTT.

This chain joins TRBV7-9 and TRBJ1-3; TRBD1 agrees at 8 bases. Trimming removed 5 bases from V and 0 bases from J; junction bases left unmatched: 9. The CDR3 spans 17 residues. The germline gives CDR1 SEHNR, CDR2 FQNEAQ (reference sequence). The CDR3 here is CASSTYSTGASGNTIYF. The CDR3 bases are TGTGCCAGCAGCACTTACTCGACAGGGGCCTCTGGAAACACCATATATTTT.

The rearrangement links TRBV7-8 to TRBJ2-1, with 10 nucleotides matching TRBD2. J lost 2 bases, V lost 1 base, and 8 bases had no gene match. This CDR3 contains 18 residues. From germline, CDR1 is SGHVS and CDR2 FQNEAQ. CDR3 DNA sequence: TGTGCCAGCAGCTTAGATAGAGCGGGAGGGCCGACCTACAATGAGCAGTTCTTC. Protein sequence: CASSLDRAGGPTYNEQFF.

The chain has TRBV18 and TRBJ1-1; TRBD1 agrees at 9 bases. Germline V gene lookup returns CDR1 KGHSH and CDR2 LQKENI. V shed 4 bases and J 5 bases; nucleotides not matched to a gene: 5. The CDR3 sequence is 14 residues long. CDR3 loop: CASSRDGTGTEAFF. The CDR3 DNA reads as TGTGCCAGCTCACGGGACGGGACAGGGACTGAAGCTTTCTTT.

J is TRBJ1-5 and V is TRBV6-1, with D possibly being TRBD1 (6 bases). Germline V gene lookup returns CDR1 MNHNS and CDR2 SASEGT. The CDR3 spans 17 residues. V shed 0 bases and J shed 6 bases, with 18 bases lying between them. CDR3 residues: CASSEAGAQGLGQPQHF. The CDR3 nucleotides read TGTGCCAGCAGTGAAGCGGGCGCACAGGGTTTGGGTCAGCCCCAGCATTTT.

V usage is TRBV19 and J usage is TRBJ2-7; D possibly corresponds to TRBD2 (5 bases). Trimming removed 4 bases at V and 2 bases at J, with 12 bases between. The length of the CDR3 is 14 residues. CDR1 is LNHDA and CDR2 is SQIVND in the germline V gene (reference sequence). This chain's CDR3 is CASSTTGITYEQYF. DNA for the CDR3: TGTGCCAGTAGTACAACCGGGATAACCTACGAGCAGTACTTC. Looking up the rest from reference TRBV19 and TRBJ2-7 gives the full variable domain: DGGITQSPKYLFRKEGQNVTLSCEQNLNHDAMYWYRQDPGQGLRLIYYSQIVNDFQKGDIAEGYSVSREKKESFPLTVTSAQKNPTAFYLCASSTTGITYEQYFGPGTRLTVT.

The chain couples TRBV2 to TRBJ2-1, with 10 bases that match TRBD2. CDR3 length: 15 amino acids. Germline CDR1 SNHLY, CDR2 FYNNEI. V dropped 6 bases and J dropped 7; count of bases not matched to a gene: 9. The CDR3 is CASSVTSGDGNEQFF. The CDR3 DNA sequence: TGTGCCAGCAGCGTAACTAGCGGGGATGGGAATGAGCAGTTCTTC.

The CDR3 here is CATSREVGGGNTGELFF. The CDR3 region has the DNA TGTGCCACCAGCAGAGAAGTCGGGGGAGGGAACACCGGGGAGCTGTTTTTT. The chain is built from TRBV15 and TRBJ2-2, with a weak D call TRBD2 (6 bases). CDR3 length: 17 amino acids. Germline loops: CDR1 LNHNV, CDR2 YYDKDF (reference sequence). Trimming removed 0 bases at V and 1 base at J, with 12 bases between.

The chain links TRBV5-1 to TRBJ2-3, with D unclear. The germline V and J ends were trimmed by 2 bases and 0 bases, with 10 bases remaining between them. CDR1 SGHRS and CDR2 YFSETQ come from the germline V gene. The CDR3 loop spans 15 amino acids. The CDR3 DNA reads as TGCGCCAGCAGCTTACTCGGACGGAGCACAGATACGCAGTATTTT. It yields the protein CASSLLGRSTDTQYF.

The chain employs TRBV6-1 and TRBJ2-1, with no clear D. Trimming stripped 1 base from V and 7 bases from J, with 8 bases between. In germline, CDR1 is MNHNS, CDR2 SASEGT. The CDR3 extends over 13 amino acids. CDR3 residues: CASSEGSMNEQFF. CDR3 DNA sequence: TGTGCCAGCAGTGAAGGAAGTATGAATGAGCAGTTCTTC.

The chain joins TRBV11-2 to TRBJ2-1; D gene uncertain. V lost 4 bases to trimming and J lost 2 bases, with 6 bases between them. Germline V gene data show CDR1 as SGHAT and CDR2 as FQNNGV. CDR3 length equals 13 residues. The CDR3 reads CASSSGTYNEQFF. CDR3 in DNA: TGTGCCAGCAGCTCTGGCACCTACAATGAGCAGTTCTTC. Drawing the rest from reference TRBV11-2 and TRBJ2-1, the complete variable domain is EAGVAQSPRYKIIEKRQSVAFWCNPISGHATLYWYQQILGQGPKLLIQFQNNGVVDDSQLPKDRFSAERLKGVDSTLKIQPAKLEDSAVYLCASSSGTYNEQFFGPGTRLTVL.

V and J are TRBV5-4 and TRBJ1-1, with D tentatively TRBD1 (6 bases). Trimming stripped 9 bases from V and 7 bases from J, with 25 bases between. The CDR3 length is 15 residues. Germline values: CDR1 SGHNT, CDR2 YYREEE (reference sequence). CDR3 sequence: CATNLAGGGSNEAFF. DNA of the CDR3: TGTGCCACCAATCTGGCGGGGGGCGGTTCGAATGAAGCTTTCTTT. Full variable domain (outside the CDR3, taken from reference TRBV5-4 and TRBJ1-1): ETGVTQSPTHLIKTRGQQVTLRCSSQSGHNTVSWYQQALGQGPQFIFQYYREEENGRGNFPPRFSGLQFPNYSSELNVNALELDDSALYLCATNLAGGGSNEAFFGQGTRLTVV.

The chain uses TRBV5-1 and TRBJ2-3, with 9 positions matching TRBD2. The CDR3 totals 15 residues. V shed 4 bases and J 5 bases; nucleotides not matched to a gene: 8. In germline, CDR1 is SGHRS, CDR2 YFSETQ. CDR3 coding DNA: TGCGCCAGCAGCCGAGCGGGAGGATATGGAGATACGCAGTATTTT. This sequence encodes CASSRAGGYGDTQYF.

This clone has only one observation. CDR3 bases: TGTGCCAGCAGCCAGCCGGGACAGGGAGGGAACACTGAAGCTTTCTTT. It is translated as CASSQPGQGGNTEAFF. The chain joins TRBV5-4 to TRBJ1-1; TRBD1 matches 9 bases. The V gene end was trimmed by 4 bases and the J gene end by 1 base; junction bases not matched to a gene: 8. Germline V gene lookup returns CDR1 SGHNT and CDR2 YYREEE (reference sequence). The CDR3 spans 16 residues. The full variable domain, with the rest looked up from reference TRBV5-4 and TRBJ1-1, is ETGVTQSPTHLIKTRGQQVTLRCSSQSGHNTVSWYQQALGQGPQFIFQYYREEENGRGNFPPRFSGLQFPNYSSELNVNALELDDSALYLCASSQPGQGGNTEAFFGQGTRLTVV.

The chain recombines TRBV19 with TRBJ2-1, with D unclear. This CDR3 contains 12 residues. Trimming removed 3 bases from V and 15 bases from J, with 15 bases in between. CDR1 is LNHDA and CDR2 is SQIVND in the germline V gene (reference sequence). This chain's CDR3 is CASSIGAAKVFF. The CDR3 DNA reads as TGTGCCAGTAGTATTGGCGCGGCGAAGGTGTTCTTC.

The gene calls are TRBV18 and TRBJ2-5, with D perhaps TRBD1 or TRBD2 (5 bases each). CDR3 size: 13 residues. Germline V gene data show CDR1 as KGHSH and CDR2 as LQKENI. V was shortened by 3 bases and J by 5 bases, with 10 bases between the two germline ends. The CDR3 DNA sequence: TGTGCCAGCTCACCGAGGGGTTGGGAGACCCAGTACTTC. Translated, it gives CASSPRGWETQYF.

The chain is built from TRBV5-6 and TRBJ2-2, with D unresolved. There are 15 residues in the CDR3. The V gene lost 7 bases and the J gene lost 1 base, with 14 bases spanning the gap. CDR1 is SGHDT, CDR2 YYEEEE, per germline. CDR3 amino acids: CASHGVVRNTGELFF. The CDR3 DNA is TGTGCCAGCCATGGAGTGGTCCGGAACACCGGGGAGCTGTTTTTT.

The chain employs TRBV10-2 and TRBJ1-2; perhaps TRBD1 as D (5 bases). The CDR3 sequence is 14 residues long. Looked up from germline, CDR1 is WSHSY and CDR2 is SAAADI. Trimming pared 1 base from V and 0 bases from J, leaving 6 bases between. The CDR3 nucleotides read TGCGCCAGCAGTGAGTTAGGGGCTAACTATGGCTACACCTTC. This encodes CASSELGANYGYTF.

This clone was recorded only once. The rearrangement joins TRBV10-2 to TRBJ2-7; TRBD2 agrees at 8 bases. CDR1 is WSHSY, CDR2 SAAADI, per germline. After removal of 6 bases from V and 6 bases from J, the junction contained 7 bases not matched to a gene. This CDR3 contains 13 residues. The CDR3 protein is CASRDYRGGEQYF. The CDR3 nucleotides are TGCGCCAGCAGGGACTACCGGGGGGGCGAGCAGTACTTC.

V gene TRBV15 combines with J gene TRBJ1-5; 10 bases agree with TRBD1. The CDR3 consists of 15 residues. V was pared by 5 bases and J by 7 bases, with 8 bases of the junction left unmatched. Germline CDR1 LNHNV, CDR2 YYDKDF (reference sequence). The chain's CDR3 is CATSEGQGVGQPQHF. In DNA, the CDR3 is TGTGCCACCAGCGAAGGACAGGGGGTCGGCCAGCCCCAGCATTTT.